These 28 T cell receptor beta chains originate from one sample sequenced in a study of Graves' ophthalmopathy and Graves' hyperthyroidism. Beta-chain TCR CDR3 regions were amplified from RNA transcripts. Following a first-round RT-PCR that used HTBI primers, a second-round multiplex PCR was carried out. TCRdb processed the multiplex PCR reads anew with MiXCR; each CDR3 protein has one entry. The table lists some 400,000 distinct CDR3 sequences, about 17% of them singletons. The sequencing sample was made of peripheral blood. The receptors come from a woman younger than 30 with Graves' ophthalmopathy.

This clonotype was seen repeatedly, ten times or more. V usage is TRBV30 and J usage is TRBJ2-7; 8 bases align to TRBD1. The germline V gene has CDR1 GTSNPN and CDR2 SVGIG (reference sequence). V dropped 5 bases and J dropped 6; count of bases not matched to a gene: 6. This CDR3 spans 12 amino acids. The CDR3: CAWDRGPPEQYF. DNA of the CDR3: TGTGCCTGGGACAGGGGACCCCCCGAGCAGTACTTC. The full variable domain, its missing parts supplied by reference TRBV30 and TRBJ2-7, is SQTIHQWPATLVQPVGSPLSLECTVEGTSNPNLYWYRQAAGRGLQLLFYSVGIGQISSEVPQNLSASRPQDRQFILSSKKLLLSDSGFYLCAWDRGPPEQYFGPGTRLTVT.

This clonotype was recorded at least ten times. The chain carries TRBV30 and TRBJ2-7, with 11 nucleotides matching TRBD1. This CDR3 has 17 amino acids. CDR1 is GTSNPN, CDR2 SVGIG, per germline (reference sequence). The V gene end was trimmed by 3 bases and the J gene end by 6 bases; junction bases not matched to a gene: 16. The CDR3 protein is CAWSRNNPGTGGGEQYF. The CDR3 DNA sequence: TGTGCCTGGAGCCGAAACAACCCCGGGACAGGGGGTGGCGAGCAGTACTTC.

This clonotype was seen many times. The CDR3 region is CASSIRVGADNQPQHF. In DNA form, the CDR3 reads TGTGCCAGTAGTATTCGGGTAGGGGCTGACAATCAGCCCCAGCATTTT. The chain links TRBV19 to TRBJ1-5; the D gene is possibly TRBD1 (5 bases). Trimming cost V 3 bases and J 3 bases, with 15 bases left between them. CDR3 length: 16 residues. Germline lookup yields CDR1 LNHDA and CDR2 SQIVND (reference sequence).

V gene TRBV20-1 combines with J gene TRBJ2-5, with D possibly TRBD2 on 5 matching bases. V lost 7 bases to trimming and J lost 1 base, with 16 bases between them. Germline V CDR1 and CDR2: DFQATT, SNEGSKA (reference sequence). The length of the CDR3 is 14 residues. CDR3 DNA sequence: TGCAGTGTGCCCTCAGCGGCCACCCAAGAGACCCAGTACTTC. Translating gives CSVPSAATQETQYF.

This clonotype was seen at least ten times. CDR3 sequence (DNA): TGTGCCAGCAGCTTAGCGTCGGCAGGCTACGAGCAGTACTTC. Encoded protein: CASSLASAGYEQYF. The chain uses TRBV7-9 and TRBJ2-7, with no clear D. Trimming stripped 0 bases from V and 3 bases from J, with 9 bases between. There are 14 residues in the CDR3. CDR1 and CDR2 (germline): SEHNR, FQNEAQ (reference sequence).

This clonotype occurred many times. The rearrangement links TRBV7-2 to TRBJ2-2; 11 bases fit TRBD2. J gave up 2 bases and V 2 bases, and 7 bases lay outside the gene matches. Germline CDR1 and CDR2: SGHTA and FQGNSA. This CDR3 is 18 amino acids long. The CDR3 reads CASSLWLAGGRNTGELFF. DNA for the CDR3: TGTGCCAGCAGCTTATGGCTAGCGGGGGGTCGAAACACCGGGGAGCTGTTTTTT. Looking up the rest from reference TRBV7-2 and TRBJ2-2 gives the full variable domain: GAGVSQSPSNKVTEKGKDVELRCDPISGHTALYWYRQSLGQGLEFLIYFQGNSAPDKSGLPSDRFSAERTGGSVSTLTIQRTQQEDSAVYLCASSLWLAGGRNTGELFFGEGSRLTVL.

This clonotype came up many times. The gene calls are TRBV20-1 and TRBJ1-1; D call uncertain. This CDR3 is 16 amino acids long. Germline V gene data show CDR1 as DFQATT and CDR2 as SNEGSKA (reference sequence). The ends were cut back, 0 bases at V and 3 bases at J, with 17 bases in the middle. DNA for the CDR3: TGCAGTGCTAGAGATCACCAGGCCAGGAGACACACTGAAGCTTTCTTT. Translation: CSARDHQARRHTEAFF.

This clonotype was recorded at least ten times. This rearrangement joins TRBV6-5 to TRBJ1-3; D is ambiguous. The CDR3 spans 14 residues. The V gene lost 2 bases and the J gene lost 2 bases, with 7 bases spanning the gap. CDR1 is MNHEY and CDR2 is SVGAGI in the germline V gene. The CDR3 DNA sequence: TGTGCCAGCAGTTACCGGCCGGCTGGAAACACCATATATTTT. As protein: CASSYRPAGNTIYF.

This clonotype was counted ten times or more. The CDR3 sequence: CASSLGQSGELFF. The CDR3 nucleotides are TGCGCCAGCAGCTTGGGACAGTCCGGGGAGCTGTTTTTT. This chain links TRBV5-1 with TRBJ2-2, with D tentatively TRBD1 (5 bases). V was clipped by 0 bases and J by 6 bases, with 6 bases between them. Germline CDR1 SGHRS, CDR2 YFSETQ. The length of the CDR3 is 13 residues.

This clonotype was seen ten or more times. This rearrangement joins TRBV28 to TRBJ2-2; D might be TRBD2 (6 bases). The CDR3 is 15 residues long. V gave up 7 bases and J gave up 6 bases, with 18 bases separating them. Germline V gene data show CDR1 as MDHEN and CDR2 as SYDVKM. In nucleotides, the CDR3 is TGTGCCAGCAAGGATGGGACTTTCGTCGCCGGGGAGCTGTTTTTT. This translates into CASKDGTFVAGELFF.

The chain recombines TRBV19 with TRBJ1-2, with 7 nucleotides matching TRBD1. Germline V gives CDR1 LNHDA, CDR2 SQIVND (reference sequence). The CDR3 sequence is 12 residues long. J was trimmed by 6 bases and V by 3 bases; bases with no gene match: 1. CDR3 sequence: CASSMGTDGYTF. The CDR3 nucleotides read TGTGCCAGTAGTATGGGGACAGATGGCTACACCTTC.

In its sample, this clonotype was seen many times. The V call is TRBV28, the J call TRBJ2-7; D uncertain. CDR3 length equals 11 residues. CDR1 and CDR2 (germline): MDHEN, SYDVKM. The V gene lost 7 bases and the J gene lost 5 bases, with 9 bases spanning the gap. This chain's CDR3 is CASTLYDEQYF. As DNA, the CDR3 is TGTGCCAGCACCCTATACGACGAGCAGTACTTC. Filled out from reference TRBV28 and TRBJ2-7, the complete variable domain reads DVKVTQSSRYLVKRTGEKVFLECVQDMDHENMFWYRQDPGLGLRLIYFSYDVKMKEKGDIPEGYSVSREKKERFSLILESASTNQTSMYLCASTLYDEQYFGPGTRLTVT.

This clonotype was counted at least ten times. The V call is TRBV19, the J call TRBJ2-7; D possibly corresponds to TRBD2 (5 bases). CDR3 size: 14 residues. Trimming cost V 2 bases and J 2 bases, with 10 bases left between them. Germline V gene sequence: CDR1 LNHDA, CDR2 SQIVND (reference sequence). The CDR3 region has the DNA TGTGCCAGTAGTATAACGGACGGGGCCTACGAGCAGTACTTC. Translated: CASSITDGAYEQYF. Looking up the rest from reference TRBV19 and TRBJ2-7 gives the full variable domain: DGGITQSPKYLFRKEGQNVTLSCEQNLNHDAMYWYRQDPGQGLRLIYYSQIVNDFQKGDIAEGYSVSREKKESFPLTVTSAQKNPTAFYLCASSITDGAYEQYFGPGTRLTVT.

This clonotype was counted ten times or more. A much larger clone lies one base from this, so it may be a read error. The CDR3 does not end in the conserved phenylalanine or tryptophan, so this is likely a read error. CDR3 coding DNA: TGTGCCAGCAGTTCGACGGACAGGGGGCGCGAGCAGTACTCC. Protein sequence: CASSSTDRGREQYS. The J gene is TRBJ2-7, the V gene TRBV28, with 11 bases matching TRBD1. Germline loops: CDR1 MDHEN, CDR2 SYDVKM. CDR3 length equals 14 residues. The junction had 5 bases not matched to a gene; V was cut back by 4 bases and J by 6 bases.

V gene TRBV12-3 or TRBV12-4 combines with J gene TRBJ1-2; TRBD1 matches at 7 bases. The CDR3 is 14 amino acids. Trimming removed 7 bases from V and 6 bases from J; junction bases left unmatched: 11. The CDR3 bases are TGTGCCAGCACCACGCGAGGAGGGGGCGATGGCTACACCTTC. Translation gives CASTTRGGGDGYTF.

Many counts were recorded for this clonotype. V usage is TRBV11-2 and J usage is TRBJ1-1; D call uncertain. V was pared by 8 bases and J by 4 bases, with 14 bases between. Germline V gene data show CDR1 as SGHAT and CDR2 as FQNNGV. This CDR3 is 13 amino acids long. CDR3 in amino acids: CASLRFRGTEAFF. CDR3 bases: TGTGCCAGCCTGAGGTTTCGAGGCACTGAAGCTTTCTTT.

This clonotype was seen many times. The J gene is TRBJ2-5, the V gene TRBV18; possibly TRBD1 or TRBD2 for D (5 bases each). The CDR3 covers 13 residues. CDR1 is KGHSH, CDR2 LQKENI, per germline. Trimming left V 2 bases short and J 3 bases short, with 7 bases between. CDR3 sequence (DNA): TGTGCCAGCTCACCAATGGGGGAAGAGACCCAGTACTTC. It yields the protein CASSPMGEETQYF.

The CDR3 spells CATSDQATRDRGLQYF. CDR3 nucleotides: TGTGCCACCAGTGACCAAGCCACCCGGGACAGGGGCCTTCAGTACTTC. The chain uses TRBV24-1 and TRBJ2-4, with 10 bases aligning to TRBD1. V lost 4 bases and J lost 11; bases outside the gene matches: 13. The CDR3 has 16 residues. The germline V gene has CDR1 KGHDR and CDR2 SFDVKD.

This clonotype showed up many times. The chain has TRBV7-2 and TRBJ1-2; D not certain. The CDR3 length is 13 residues. Germline V CDR1 and CDR2: SGHTA, FQGNSA. The ends were cut back, 2 bases at V and 2 bases at J, with 6 bases in the middle. This CDR3 is CASSLKRNYGYTF. CDR3 DNA: TGTGCCAGCAGCTTAAAGAGGAACTATGGCTACACCTTC.

In this sample, this clonotype turned up many times. The chain is built from TRBV10-2 and TRBJ1-2; D is perhaps TRBD1 (5 bases). Germline V gives CDR1 WSHSY, CDR2 SAAADI. The CDR3 extends over 14 amino acids. Trimming left V 1 base short and J 0 bases short, with 6 bases between. This chain's CDR3 is CASSELGPNYGYTF. The CDR3 nucleotides read TGCGCCAGCAGTGAGTTGGGGCCTAACTATGGCTACACCTTC.

This clonotype was recorded many times. The chain joins TRBV20-1 to TRBJ2-4, with D tentatively TRBD1 (5 bases). The length of the CDR3 is 13 residues. Germline CDR1 reads DFQATT; CDR2 reads SNEGSKA (reference sequence). Deletions cut 2 bases from V and 13 bases from J, with 18 bases between. Here the CDR3 DNA reads TGCAGTGCTAGATGGGCGCAGGGTACCCAACAGTACTTC. Translation: CSARWAQGTQQYF.

This clonotype was recorded many times. CDR3 sequence reads: CAISESKLRYEQYF. The CDR3 DNA sequence: TGTGCCATCAGTGAGTCGAAGCTGCGCTACGAGCAGTACTTC. V is TRBV10-3 and J is TRBJ2-7; D call uncertain. Trimming took off 0 bases at V and 3 bases at J, with 9 bases between the two ends. CDR1 is ENHRY, CDR2 SYGVKD, per germline. CDR3 length: 14 amino acids.

This clonotype has at least ten counts. The V gene is TRBV11-2, the J gene TRBJ1-1; no clear D gene. Deletions cut 5 bases from V and 3 bases from J, with 10 bases between. Germline V gene sequence: CDR1 SGHAT, CDR2 FQNNGV. CDR3 length: 13 residues. The CDR3 is CASSAQMDTEAFF. Written as DNA, the CDR3 is TGTGCCAGCAGCGCCCAGATGGACACTGAAGCTTTCTTT.

This clonotype has ten or more counts. This chain connects TRBV12-3 or TRBV12-4 to TRBJ2-5; 8 positions match TRBD2. The CDR3 extends over 16 amino acids. Germline trimming cut 5 bases from V and 0 bases from J; bases unmatched to any gene: 8. The CDR3 DNA follows: TGTGCCAGCAGTCGCCGGCTAGCGGGTTACCAAGAGACCCAGTACTTC. Translation gives CASSRRLAGYQETQYF.

The table lists this clonotype with many counts. The V call is TRBV20-1, the J call TRBJ1-3, with TRBD1 matching 8 bases. Losses at the gene ends were 6 bases for V and 2 bases for J; bases not matched to a gene: 6. The CDR3 loop spans 14 amino acids. Germline V gene sequence: CDR1 DFQATT, CDR2 SNEGSKA (reference sequence). DNA for the CDR3: TGCAGTGCGGAACAGGGGGTGGCTGGAAACACCATATATTTT. It is translated as CSAEQGVAGNTIYF.

In its sample, this clonotype was seen many times. The V call is TRBV24-1, the J call TRBJ1-3; D is ambiguous. The germline gives CDR1 KGHDR, CDR2 SFDVKD. This CDR3 has 15 amino acids. The germline V and J ends were trimmed by 4 bases and 0 bases, with 9 bases remaining between them. The DNA of the CDR3 is TGTGCCACCAGTGAGGCAGGTAGCTCTGGAAACACCATATATTTT. This gives the protein CATSEAGSSGNTIYF.

This CDR3 reads CSARITTSGYGYTF. CDR3 sequence (DNA): TGCAGTGCTAGAATTACGACGTCTGGCTATGGCTACACCTTC. The J gene is TRBJ1-2, the V gene TRBV20-1; D is unresolved. V shed 2 bases and J shed 4 bases, with 14 bases lying between them. The germline CDR1 and CDR2 sequences are DFQATT and SNEGSKA (reference sequence). The CDR3 consists of 14 residues.

This clonotype was counted at least ten times. The CDR3 coding sequence is TGTGCCAGCAGTGAAGTGGCGGGCGCGTTCTACGAGCAGTACTTC. Its protein is CASSEVAGAFYEQYF. This rearrangement joins TRBV6-1 to TRBJ2-7, with D possibly being TRBD2 (5 bases). V was clipped by 1 base and J by 3 bases, with 13 bases between them. The CDR3 spans 15 residues. Per germline, CDR1 MNHNS and CDR2 SASEGT.